Listed below are T cell receptor beta chains from one sample, sequenced in a study of tumor-infiltrating lymphocytes in localized non-small cell lung cancer. Measured with immunoSEQ multiplex PCR; TCRdb has only the in-frame clones, and not every one. The profile covers about 8,400 clones, with over 75% appearing a single time and under 6% taken by the ten largest. The specimen sequenced was lung tumor tissue. All receptors derive from a human donor with non-small cell lung cancer. Both conserved end residues are part of each CDR3. D genes are given only for firm matches. Size is stated for part of the rows, as once, few or many counts, or as a class when the clone is expanded.

clone_size	d_call	v_call	j_call	cdr3_nt	cdr3_aa
NA	NA	TRBV7-9	TRBJ1-4	TGTGCCAGCAGCCCCGGGCAGGCGACGGGCGAAAAACTGTTTTTT	CASSPGQATGEKLFF
once	TRBD1	TRBV6-5	TRBJ1-2	TGTGCCAGCAGTTTGACAGGGAATGACTATGGCTACACCTTC	CASSLTGNDYGYTF
NA	NA	TRBV7-2	TRBJ2-1	TGTGCCAGCAGCTTAGACAGACACAATGAGCAGTTCTTC	CASSLDRHNEQFF
once	NA	TRBV2	TRBJ2-2	TGTGCCAGCACTGAAATGGCGGAGAACACCGGGGAGCTGTTTTTT	CASTEMAENTGELFF
NA	NA	TRBV19	TRBJ2-5	TGTGCCAGTACGGGGGACAGCCATTTCCCAGAGACCCAGTACTTC	CASTGDSHFPETQYF
NA	TRBD1	TRBV6-1	TRBJ2-7	TGTGCCAGCAGTGATCAGGGGGCCTACGAGCAGTACTTC	CASSDQGAYEQYF
NA	NA	TRBV28	TRBJ2-1	TGTGCCAGCAGTCTCGAGGGGGGTGGCAGTGAGCAGTTCTTC	CASSLEGGGSEQFF
NA	NA	TRBV7-9	TRBJ1-4	TGTGCCAGCAGCTTCTCAGGGCAAACTAATGAAAAACTGTTTTTT	CASSFSGQTNEKLFF
once	TRBD2	TRBV19	TRBJ2-2	TGTGCCAGTAGGACTAGCGGGATTAACACCGGGGAGCTGTTTTTT	CASRTSGINTGELFF
NA	NA	TRBV29-1	TRBJ1-1	TGCAGCGTTGCGGGCAGGGGAACTGAAGCTTTCTTT	CSVAGRGTEAFF
NA	NA	TRBV19	TRBJ1-5	TGTGCCAGTAGTATAGGCAGATATCAGCCCCAGCATTTT	CASSIGRYQPQHF
NA	TRBD1	TRBV5-1	TRBJ1-6	TGCGCCAGCAGCTTACAGACAGGGGATAATTCACCCCTCCACTTT	CASSLQTGDNSPLHF
NA	NA	TRBV4-3	TRBJ1-2	TGCGCCAGCAGCCCAAAGGGACATTATGGCTACACCTTC	CASSPKGHYGYTF
NA	NA	TRBV11-1	TRBJ2-3	TGTGCCAGCAGCCCCAATGAGAGGGCCACAGATACGCAGTATTTT	CASSPNERATDTQYF
NA	TRBD2	TRBV19	TRBJ2-1	TGTGCCAGTAGTATAAGTTCCGGGGGGGGCGAGCAGTTCTTC	CASSISSGGGEQFF
NA	TRBD1	TRBV19	TRBJ2-7	TGTGCCAGTAGTAGGCCGGGACAGGGTTACGAGCAGTACTTC	CASSRPGQGYEQYF
NA	TRBD2	TRBV9	TRBJ2-3	TGTGCCAGCAGCGTTCAGACTAGCGGGTTTGGCGCACGCACAGATACGCAGTATTTT	CASSVQTSGFGARTDTQYF
NA	NA	TRBV4-2	TRBJ1-5	TGTGCCAGCAGCCAAGTATCGAGAGGGAGCAATCAGCCCCAGCATTTT	CASSQVSRGSNQPQHF
NA	NA	TRBV5-4	TRBJ1-1	TGTGCCAGCAGCTTTGACAGGTTCACTGAAGCTTTCTTT	CASSFDRFTEAFF
NA	NA	TRBV19	TRBJ1-3	TGTGCCAGTAAACGGCCGAGCTCTGGAAACACCATATATTTT	CASKRPSSGNTIYF
NA	TRBD1	TRBV9	TRBJ1-1	TGTGCCAGCAGCGGAGCCGGGACAGCGTCGAACACTGAAGCTTTCTTT	CASSGAGTASNTEAFF
NA	NA	TRBV7-3	TRBJ1-1	TGTGCCAGCAGCTTGTGGGGGGCGCAAGCTGAAGCTTTCTTT	CASSLWGAQAEAFF
NA	NA	TRBV7-2	TRBJ2-5	TGTGCCAGCAGCTTGGACAGACAAGAGACCCAGTACTTC	CASSLDRQETQYF
NA	NA	TRBV7-9	TRBJ2-7	TGTGCCAGCAGCCGTGGGGGGGCCGAGCAGTACTTC	CASSRGGAEQYF
once	NA	TRBV29-1	TRBJ2-1	TGCAGCGCGCCCCGCGGCAGCTCCTACAATGAGCAGTTCTTC	CSAPRGSSYNEQFF
NA	TRBD2	TRBV11-2	TRBJ2-7	TGTGCCAGCAGCTTAATGGCTAGCGGAGACTACGAGCAGTACTTC	CASSLMASGDYEQYF
NA	NA	TRBV7-2	TRBJ2-7	TGTGCCAGCAGCTTAGCCCTTGGCGAGCAGTACTTC	CASSLALGEQYF
NA	NA	TRBV14	TRBJ2-7	TGTGCCAGCAGCCTCCGGAGGCCCCCCTACGAGCAGTACTTC	CASSLRRPPYEQYF
few	NA	TRBV7-2	TRBJ2-7	TGTGCCAGCAGCTTAAATCCGGCAGCGTTTGACGTGGAGTACTTC	CASSLNPAAFDVEYF
once	NA	TRBV4-1	TRBJ2-7	TGCGCCAGCAGCGAAGGGACTGGCTACGAGCAGTACTTC	CASSEGTGYEQYF
large	NA	TRBV18	TRBJ2-7	TGTGCCAGCTCACCCCTAGGCCCGGGCCCCAGCTCCTACGAGCAGTACTTC	CASSPLGPGPSSYEQYF
NA	TRBD2	TRBV2	TRBJ2-3	TGTGCCAGCAGGGGAATAGCGGGAGAGGGGCCTCCAGATACGCAGTATTTT	CASRGIAGEGPPDTQYF
NA	NA	TRBV6-5	TRBJ1-1	TGTGCCAGCAGTTACTCCTTGGCAGGGAACGTGGTGGCTTTCTTT	CASSYSLAGNVVAFF
few	NA	TRBV18	TRBJ2-7	TGTGCCAGCTCACCAATGGGACTTTCCTCTGGGGTGGAGCAGTACTTC	CASSPMGLSSGVEQYF
once	NA	TRBV7-2	TRBJ1-5	TGTGCCAGCAGCCGTGGGGTTGGACCAAATCAGCCCCAGCATTTT	CASSRGVGPNQPQHF
NA	NA	TRBV28	TRBJ2-6	TGTGCCAGCAGCGGCAGGACGGCTTATTCTGGGGCCAACGTCCTGACTTTC	CASSGRTAYSGANVLTF
NA	TRBD1	TRBV19	TRBJ2-3	TGTGCCAGTAGTGACCCCCTAGGCTGGACAGGGTATAGAGATACGCAGTATTTT	CASSDPLGWTGYRDTQYF
NA	NA	TRBV9	TRBJ2-3	TGTGCCAGCAGCGGTGTTGGAGGGCCCGCAGATACGCAGTATTTT	CASSGVGGPADTQYF
NA	NA	TRBV5-1	TRBJ2-7	TGCGCCAGCAGCTTGGGGGGGATTACCTACGAGCAGTACTTC	CASSLGGITYEQYF
NA	TRBD1	TRBV6-1	TRBJ1-2	TGTGCCAGCAGAGGGGGGTTACAGGGGGATGGCTACACCTTC	CASRGGLQGDGYTF
NA	NA	TRBV5-1	TRBJ1-2	TGCGCCAGCAGCTTGGGCCTCAATAACTATGGCTACACCTTC	CASSLGLNNYGYTF
NA	NA	TRBV3-1/TRBV3-2	TRBJ1-2	TGTGCCAGCAGCCATCCGTACACCTTC	CASSHPYTF
NA	NA	TRBV5-1	TRBJ2-2	TGCGCCAGCAGCTTGGGGACGGGGAGCACCGGGGAGCTGTTTTTT	CASSLGTGSTGELFF
NA	NA	TRBV5-1	TRBJ2-7	TGCGCCAGCAGCTGGGGTACGTATTCCTACGAGCAGTACTTC	CASSWGTYSYEQYF
NA	NA	TRBV5-1	TRBJ2-1	TGCGCCAGCAGCTTGGAAGGGTTCAATGAGCAGTTCTTC	CASSLEGFNEQFF
few	TRBD2	TRBV5-5	TRBJ2-1	TGTGCCAGCAGCTTGAAACCCCGCCCGTCAGCGGGAGATGAGCAGTTCTTC	CASSLKPRPSAGDEQFF
NA	NA	TRBV2	TRBJ2-7	TGTGCCAGCAGGGCTCAGGGGAACGGGGACGAGCAGTACTTC	CASRAQGNGDEQYF
NA	NA	TRBV5-1	TRBJ2-3	TGCGCCAGCAGCCCCCTCCTAGCCCGGAATACGCAGTATTTT	CASSPLLARNTQYF
NA	NA	TRBV7-9	TRBJ1-2	TGTGCCAGCAGCTCACAGGGTAACTATGGCTACACCTTC	CASSSQGNYGYTF
once	TRBD1	TRBV30	TRBJ2-5	TGTGCCTGGAGTGGGCCCGGGACAGGGGAGGAGACCCAGTACTTC	CAWSGPGTGEETQYF